This TCR beta chain stems from a study of cytomegalovirus exposure and HLA in healthy donors (TCRdb year 2017). Regarding the study in general: An earlier analysis of roughly 610 of the donors reported 276 Gb of sequence data and around 100 million unique TCR beta sequences obtained from about 179 million T cells. Of the roughly 400 genotyped donors, over 65% fell in the genetic ancestry cluster associated with self-reported Caucasian donors. The study used immunosequencing to profile the T cell repertoires of some 600 subjects and linked those repertoires to cytomegalovirus serostatus. A few DR-DQ haplotypes were treated as single units for association and clustering because of strong linkage in the cohort. An earlier analysis of 587 of the donors used high-throughput TCR beta sequencing to judge whether each TCR beta V gene segment behaved as functional or pseudogenic. All discovery cohort repertoires had been generated on a single sequencing platform. The aim of the study was to test whether cataloging public T cell receptors could identify signatures of past pathogen exposure. The later analysis used no new phenotypic data to find candidate immune exposures, relying instead on TCR beta sequences and their occurrence across donors. HLA typing covered class I and class II loci at four-digit resolution. To predict cytomegalovirus infection status, the study brought together high-throughput TCR immunosequencing, statistical association of individual TCRs with disease status, and machine learning. Besides the first cohort of roughly 660 subjects, a separate validation cohort made up of 120 different subjects was used. Donor age, sex, ethnicity and CMV serostatus were compiled together with the repertoire data. Approximately 310 gigabases of sequencing data and approximately 85 million unique TCR sequences were included in an early release covering roughly 600 HLA-typed donors. A later genetic analysis took genome-wide SNP genotypes for about three fifths of the 666 donors and used that subset as a discovery cohort. A later analysis re-analyzed previously published TCR beta repertoires from hundreds of donors and added high-resolution HLA genotyping to study TCR occurrence patterns. On average, roughly 250,000 unique TCR beta nucleotide sequences were sequenced per donor among 398 genotyped donors of the cohort, with roughly 18% of those sequences being non-productive. The number of donors typed differed by locus, with roughly 629-640 for A, B, C, DRB1 and DQB1, 522 for DQA1, 606 for DPA1, and 400 to 490 for DPB1. Findings and caveats that apply to the study as a whole: A group of highly shared sequence variants was considered likely to be a technical artifact of the sequencing pipeline. Cytomegalovirus status was reported to be diagnosed by the classifier with high specificity and sensitivity in both the original and validation cohorts. The only immune exposure information available for the cohort was CMV serostatus. Compared with equally common non-associated chains, HLA-associated TCR beta chains in a later analysis were more clonally expanded and had lower generation probabilities. This cohort had only TCR beta chains sequenced, and the lack of alpha or paired-chain data limited which features could be detected. In a later analysis, some 18,000 TCR beta sequences were associated with specific HLA alleles at a false discovery rate of 0.05. Because counts were too low, roughly 18 rarely observed V segments, including chromosome 9 orphons, were left out of the earlier analysis of a few hundred of the donors. In an earlier analysis of around 500 of the donors, most TCR beta V segments appeared in productive rearrangements about 87% or about 30% of the time, broadly matching IMGT annotations. In a later analysis, several top co-occurrence clusters were reported to appear linked to parvovirus B19, influenza, CMV and Epstein-Barr virus. It was suggested by the authors that the approach could potentially be generalized to other disease states and immunological phenotypes. Across donors, most TCR sequences were observed very rarely, whereas some public TCRs were present in many individuals. Linkage disequilibrium might explain the correlated functional status among segregating V segments, but an unknown experimental factor could not be excluded. HLA typing was unavailable for some donors at each locus, so association tests used only the typed subset. In a later genetic analysis, a missense DCLRE1C variant was associated with V-gene and J-gene trimming of TCR beta chains, and the association was replicated in an independent cohort. Presence/absence analyses assumed roughly uniform sequencing depth across donors, an assumption that may not hold. Compared with the roughly 700-donor mean, donors in an Asian-associated ancestry cluster had fewer N-insertions in productive TCRs, according to a later genetic analysis. Most CMV-associated TCR beta chains appeared to be HLA-restricted in a later analysis, and the HLA associations seemed to be driven largely by CMV exposure. A later analysis found that TCR association rates varied across HLA loci, with DRB1 alleles showing the most associated TCRs and HLA-C alleles the fewest. A further reported finding was that TCR beta sequences accurately predicted the HLA-A and HLA-B alleles for most subjects in the first cohort. The study gave a list of over 150 TCR beta chains associated with cytomegalovirus. In vitro tests confirmed that a few of the cytomegalovirus-associated TCR beta chains recognize cytomegalovirus antigens. When HLA alleles, especially DR and DQ, strongly co-occurred, attributing TCR associations to individual alleles was difficult.

The cohort was made up of 500 to 800 healthy bone marrow donors. At the time of sampling, every cohort member was nominally healthy, though immune exposures that went unrecorded were likely present. The donor was CMV seronegative and was included in the group of a few hundred seronegative cohort members. Every donor gave a peripheral blood sample, and the peripheral blood mononuclear cells from that sample were used for TCR beta sequencing. The Qiagen DNeasy Blood Extraction Kit was used to extract genomic DNA from the blood cell samples. To prepare the library, the immunoSEQ multiplex PCR assay was applied. A mixture of 60 forward primers for TCR Vbeta segments and 13 reverse primers for TCR Jbeta segments was used in the multiplex PCR. The CDR3 region of rearranged TCR beta genes was amplified from genomic DNA with a multiplex PCR assay. Amplified TCR beta libraries were sequenced as 87-base-pair reads on the Illumina HiSeq System. As for the original processing: A later analysis counted about 80 million unique TCR beta chains across the 550 to 800 repertoires, and some 11 million of these chains were shared by at least two donors. To remove PCR and sequencing errors, raw reads were error-corrected and collapsed into unique sequences using a nearest-neighbor algorithm that merged closely related sequences. V, D and J gene segments were assigned by aligning CDR3 sequences to IMGT reference sequences. For a sequence to be retained, a match of at least six nucleotides to both a V gene segment and a J gene segment was required. A rearrangement was called productive if the CDR3 had no stop codons and remained in frame with V and J, and every other rearrangement was called non-productive. CDR3 was defined by IMGT convention, running from the second conserved V-encoded cysteine to the conserved J-encoded phenylalanine. The earlier analysis of about 620 of the donors excluded sequences that lacked an unambiguous match to a single V gene segment. An earlier analysis of roughly 590 of the donors called V segments functional above 56.7% productive rearrangements and segregating when the between-donor standard deviation exceeded 5%. A statistical classification framework was developed to diagnose cytomegalovirus status using the catalog of TCR beta chain sequences. In a later analysis, TCR nucleotide sequences were compared against IMGT/GENE-DB human TR gene sequences so that V and J genes could be assigned. A later analysis assigned CDR3 sequences and most-parsimonious VDJ recombination scenarios with the TCRdist pipeline. A later analysis defined each TCR beta chain by its CDR3 amino acid sequence plus V-gene family, and excluded reads lacking a unique V-gene family. To address suspected cross-contamination and a sequencing artifact, a later analysis removed a few hundred highly shared, low-generation-probability nucleotide sequences. For each public chain, a later analysis derived a clonal expansion index from normalized ranks of inferred template counts within each repertoire. In a later analysis, generation probabilities were computed using a VDJ recombination model fitted to out-of-frame rearrangements, and the results were checked against IGoR. In a later analysis, TCR-TCR, TCR-HLA and TCR-CMV co-occurrence was scored with hypergeometric tests, and a repertoire-size bias correction was applied to TCR pairs. To estimate false discovery rates, a later analysis permuted the HLA or CMV assignments 20 times. In a later analysis, co-occurring TCRs were grouped using DBSCAN, with TCRdist sequence similarity added in when clustering inside HLA-allele-positive subsets. For co-occurrence clustering, repertoires with fewer than 30,000 or more than 120,000 public chains were excluded, along with a handful of repertoires with anomalous nucleotide sharing. TCRdb obtained this table from immuneACCESS and retained in-frame rearrangements with V and J assigned. These tables miss some clones; where compared with another copy, unresolved V genes account for less than half of the shortfall, and the remainder is unexplained. V, J and clone size were drawn from that table, and D and trimming were deduced from the DNA. The sample table holds 170,000 or so clones, of which roughly four fifths were seen once. Over 1.5% of the sample is taken by the ten largest.

This clone was seen a single time. This receptor's antigen is unknown. The input lacks base qualities; no much larger clone sits a single base away. The clonotype was recovered from a man between 45 and 60 years old in good health and CMV-seronegative. Input material: PBMCs.

The CDR3 protein sequence reads: CASSQGEIPHEQFF. The nucleotides are TGTGCCAGCAGTCAGGGGGAGATTCCACATGAGCAGTTCTTC. The chain is made from TRBV7-6 and TRBJ2-1, with TRBD1 identical over 7 junction bases. The V end gives up 6 bases and the J end 8 bases, leaving 10 bases in the junction not matched to a gene. Including cysteine and phenylalanine, the CDR3 has 14 amino acids. The CDR3 DNA has 42 bases and is translated from base 1. The germline V gene encodes CDR1 SGHVS and CDR2 FNYEAQ.